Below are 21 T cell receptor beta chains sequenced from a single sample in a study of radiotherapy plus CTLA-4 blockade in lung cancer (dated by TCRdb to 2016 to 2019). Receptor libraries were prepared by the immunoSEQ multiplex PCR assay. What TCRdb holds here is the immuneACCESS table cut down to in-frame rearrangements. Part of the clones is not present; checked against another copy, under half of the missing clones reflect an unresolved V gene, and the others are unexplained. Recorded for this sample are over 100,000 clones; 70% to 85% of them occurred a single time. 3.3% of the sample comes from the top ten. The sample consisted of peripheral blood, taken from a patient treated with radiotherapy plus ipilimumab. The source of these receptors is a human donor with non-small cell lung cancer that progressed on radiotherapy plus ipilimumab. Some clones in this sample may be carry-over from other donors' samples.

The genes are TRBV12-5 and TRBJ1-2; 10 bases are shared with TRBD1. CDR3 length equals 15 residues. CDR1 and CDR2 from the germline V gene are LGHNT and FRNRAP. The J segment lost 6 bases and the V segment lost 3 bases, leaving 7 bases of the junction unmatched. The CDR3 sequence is CASGFDRGLRDGYTF. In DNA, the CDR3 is TGTGCTAGTGGTTTCGACAGGGGGCTTAGAGATGGCTACACCTTC.

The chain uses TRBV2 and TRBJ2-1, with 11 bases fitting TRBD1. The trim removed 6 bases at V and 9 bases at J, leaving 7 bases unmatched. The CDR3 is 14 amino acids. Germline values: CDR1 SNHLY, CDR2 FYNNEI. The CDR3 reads CASRDRGRGLEQFF. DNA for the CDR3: TGTGCCAGCAGGGACAGGGGGCGCGGGCTTGAGCAGTTCTTC.

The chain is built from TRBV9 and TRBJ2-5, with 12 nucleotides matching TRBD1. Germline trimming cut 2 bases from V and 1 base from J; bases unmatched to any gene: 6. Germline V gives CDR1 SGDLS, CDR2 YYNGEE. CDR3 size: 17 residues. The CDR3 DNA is TGTGCCAGCAGCGTCACTCCGGGACAGGGGGCCCAAGAGACCCAGTACTTC. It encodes CASSVTPGQGAQETQYF.

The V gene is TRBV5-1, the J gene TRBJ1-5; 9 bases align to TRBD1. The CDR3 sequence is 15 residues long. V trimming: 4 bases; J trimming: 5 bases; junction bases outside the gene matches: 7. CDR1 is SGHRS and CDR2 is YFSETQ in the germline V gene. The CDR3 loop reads CASSRGGQGDQPQHF. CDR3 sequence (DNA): TGCGCCAGCAGCCGGGGGGGACAGGGCGATCAGCCCCAGCATTTT.

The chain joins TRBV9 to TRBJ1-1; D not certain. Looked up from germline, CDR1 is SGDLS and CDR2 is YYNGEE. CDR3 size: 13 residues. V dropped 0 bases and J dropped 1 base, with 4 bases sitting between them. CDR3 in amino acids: CASSVGENTEAFF. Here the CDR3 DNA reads TGTGCCAGCAGCGTAGGTGAGAACACTGAAGCTTTCTTT.

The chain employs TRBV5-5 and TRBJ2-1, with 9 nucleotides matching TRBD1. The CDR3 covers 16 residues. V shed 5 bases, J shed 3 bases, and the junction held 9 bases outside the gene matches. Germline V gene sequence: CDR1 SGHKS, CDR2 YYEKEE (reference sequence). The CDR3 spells CASRMDGTGNYNEQFF. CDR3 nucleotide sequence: TGTGCCAGCAGGATGGACGGGACAGGGAACTACAATGAGCAGTTCTTC.

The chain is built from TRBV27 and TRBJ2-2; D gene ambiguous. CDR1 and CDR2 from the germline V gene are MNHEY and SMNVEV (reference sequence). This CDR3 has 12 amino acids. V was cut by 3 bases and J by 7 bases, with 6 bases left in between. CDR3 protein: CASSFLGGELFF. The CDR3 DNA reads TGTGCCAGCAGTTTCCTCGGCGGGGAGCTGTTTTTT.

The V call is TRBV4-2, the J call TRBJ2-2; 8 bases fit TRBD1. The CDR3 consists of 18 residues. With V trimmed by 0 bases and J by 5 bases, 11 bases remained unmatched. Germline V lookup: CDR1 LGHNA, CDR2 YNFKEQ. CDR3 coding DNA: TGTGCCAGCAGCCAAGACCTTAACAGGGGGTCTTTAACCGGGGAGCTGTTTTTT. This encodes CASSQDLNRGSLTGELFF.

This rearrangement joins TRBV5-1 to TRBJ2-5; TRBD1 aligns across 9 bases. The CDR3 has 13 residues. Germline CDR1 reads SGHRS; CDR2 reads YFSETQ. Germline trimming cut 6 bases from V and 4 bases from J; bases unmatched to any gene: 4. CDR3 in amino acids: CASTKQGAETQYF. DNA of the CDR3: TGCGCCAGCACTAAACAGGGGGCAGAGACCCAGTACTTC.

The CDR3 DNA is TGTGCCAGCAGCAGGGGAAGCACAGATACGCAGTATTTT. It specifies CASSRGSTDTQYF. The rearrangement joins TRBV11-2 to TRBJ2-3; tentatively, D is TRBD1 (5 bases). The CDR3 runs to 13 residues. Deletions cut 5 bases from V and 0 bases from J, with 6 bases between. CDR1 and CDR2 from the germline V gene are SGHAT and FQNNGV. Together with reference TRBV11-2 and TRBJ2-3, the CDR3 gives the full variable domain: EAGVAQSPRYKIIEKRQSVAFWCNPISGHATLYWYQQILGQGPKLLIQFQNNGVVDDSQLPKDRFSAERLKGVDSTLKIQPAKLEDSAVYLCASSRGSTDTQYFGPGTRLTVL.

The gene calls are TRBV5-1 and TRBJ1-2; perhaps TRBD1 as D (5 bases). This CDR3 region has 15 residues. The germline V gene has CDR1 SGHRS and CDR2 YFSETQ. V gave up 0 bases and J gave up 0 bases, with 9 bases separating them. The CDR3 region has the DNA TGCGCCAGCAGCTTGGCAACAGGACCTAACTATGGCTACACCTTC. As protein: CASSLATGPNYGYTF.

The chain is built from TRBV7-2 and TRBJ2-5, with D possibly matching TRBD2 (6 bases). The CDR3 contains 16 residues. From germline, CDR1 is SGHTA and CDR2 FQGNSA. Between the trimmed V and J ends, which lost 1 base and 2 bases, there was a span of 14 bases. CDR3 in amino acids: CASSLGIGGPQETQYF. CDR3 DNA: TGTGCCAGCAGCTTAGGGATCGGGGGACCACAAGAGACCCAGTACTTC.

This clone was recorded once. DNA for the CDR3: TGTGCCAGCAGTGGCATAAAGGGCAAGAACACTGAAGCTTTCTTT. Translated, it gives CASSGIKGKNTEAFF. The rearrangement joins TRBV27 to TRBJ1-1, with D unresolved. This CDR3 comprises 15 residues. Germline CDR1 MNHEY, CDR2 SMNVEV (reference sequence). Trimming left V 5 bases short and J 1 base short, with 14 bases between.

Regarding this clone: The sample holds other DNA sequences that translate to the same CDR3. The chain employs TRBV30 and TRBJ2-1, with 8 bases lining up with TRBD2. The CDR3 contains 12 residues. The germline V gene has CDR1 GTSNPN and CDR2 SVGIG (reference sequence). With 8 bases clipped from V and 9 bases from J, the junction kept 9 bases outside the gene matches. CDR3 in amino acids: CAVSGGLAEQFF. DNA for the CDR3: TGTGCCGTCTCGGGGGGGCTGGCTGAGCAGTTCTTC.

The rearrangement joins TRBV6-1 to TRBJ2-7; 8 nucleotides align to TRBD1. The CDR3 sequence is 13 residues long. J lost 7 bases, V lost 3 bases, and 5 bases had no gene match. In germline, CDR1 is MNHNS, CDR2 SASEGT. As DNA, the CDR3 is TGTGCCAGCAGTGAGCGACAGGGGCGGGAGCAGTACTTC. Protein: CASSERQGREQYF.

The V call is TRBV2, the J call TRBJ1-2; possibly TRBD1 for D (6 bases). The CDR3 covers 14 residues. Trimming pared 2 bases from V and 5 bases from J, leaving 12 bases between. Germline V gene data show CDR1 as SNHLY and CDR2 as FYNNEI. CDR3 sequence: CASSERGTDYGYTF. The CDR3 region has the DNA TGTGCCAGCAGTGAAAGGGGGACTGATTATGGCTACACCTTC.

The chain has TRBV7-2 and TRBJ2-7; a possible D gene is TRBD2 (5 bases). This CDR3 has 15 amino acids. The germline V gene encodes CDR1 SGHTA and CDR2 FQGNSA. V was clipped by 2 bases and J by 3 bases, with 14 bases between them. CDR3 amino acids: CASSLQGSEGYEQYF. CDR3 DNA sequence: TGTGCCAGCAGCTTACAAGGGTCTGAGGGCTACGAGCAGTACTTC.

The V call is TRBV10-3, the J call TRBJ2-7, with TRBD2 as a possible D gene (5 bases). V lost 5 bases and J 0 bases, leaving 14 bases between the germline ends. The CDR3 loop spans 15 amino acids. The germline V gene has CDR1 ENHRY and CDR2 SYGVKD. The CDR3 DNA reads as TGTGCCATCAGTCCTTCCGTGGGGAGCTCCTACGAGCAGTACTTC. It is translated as CAISPSVGSSYEQYF.

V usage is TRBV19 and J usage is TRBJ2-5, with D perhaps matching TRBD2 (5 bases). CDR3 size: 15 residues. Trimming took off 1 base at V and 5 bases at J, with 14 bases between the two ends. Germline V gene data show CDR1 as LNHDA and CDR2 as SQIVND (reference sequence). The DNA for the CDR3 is TGTGCCAGTAGTATAGGGGAGCGAGGGCGGGAGACCCAGTACTTC. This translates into CASSIGERGRETQYF.

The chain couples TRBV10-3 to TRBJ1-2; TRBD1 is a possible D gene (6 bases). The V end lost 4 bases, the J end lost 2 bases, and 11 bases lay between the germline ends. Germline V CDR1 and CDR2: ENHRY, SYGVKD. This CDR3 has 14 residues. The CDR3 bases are TGTGCCATCAGTGGCGGGGGGGGCAACTATGGCTACACCTTC. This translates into CAISGGGGNYGYTF.

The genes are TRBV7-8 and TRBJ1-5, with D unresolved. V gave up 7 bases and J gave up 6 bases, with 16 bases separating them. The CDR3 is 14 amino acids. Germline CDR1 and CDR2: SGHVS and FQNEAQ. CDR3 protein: CASTSSFRSQPQHF. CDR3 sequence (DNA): TGTGCCAGCACATCCTCTTTCAGGTCTCAGCCCCAGCATTTT. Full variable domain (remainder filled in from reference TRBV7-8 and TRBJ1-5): GAGVSQSPRYKVAKRGQDVALRCDPISGHVSLFWYQQALGQGPEFLTYFQNEAQLDKSGLPSDRFFAERPEGSVSTLKIQRTQQEDSAVYLCASTSSFRSQPQHFGDGTRLSIL.